This T cell receptor (beta chain) was captured in a study of blood T cell repertoires in COVID-19. Study as a whole: The United States, Italy and Spain were the sources of the acute and convalescent COVID-19 samples.

In the original processing: Estimates of nucleated cell counts were drawn from the amplification of reference gene primers. Profiling relied on immunoSEQ multiplex PCR, and the TCRdb table lists in-frame clones only, not all of them. V and J calls and clone size come straight from that table; D and trimming were deduced from the DNA. Among 390,000 or so clones, 75% to 90% were seen once, and the ten largest hold roughly 1.4%. There are 15 residues in the CDR3. Germline V gene lookup returns CDR1 LGHDT and CDR2 YNNKEL (reference sequence). V was cut by 7 bases and J by 7 bases, with 17 bases left in between.

The clonotype was recovered from a woman younger than 45 with active or convalescent COVID-19. The rearrangement links TRBV3-1 (or the pseudogene TRBV3-2) to TRBJ1-6; tentative D call: TRBD1 (5 bases). Sequencing used peripheral blood. The CDR3 sequence: CASNSRGRENSPLHF. In nucleotides, the CDR3 is TGTGCCAGCAACTCTAGGGGCAGGGAAAATTCACCCCTCCACTTT.